Described below is a single T cell receptor beta chain sequence and its context. Profiled with immunoSEQ multiplex PCR; TCRdb holds only in-frame clones, not every one. The sample consists of 300,000 or so clones, approximately 87% of them appearing once. This entry is derived from a study of blood T cell repertoires in COVID-19. Germline V gene lookup returns CDR1 LNHDA and CDR2 SQIVND (reference sequence). This CDR3 has 11 residues. V lost 6 bases, J lost 8 bases, and 7 bases lay in between. This TCR came from a woman in her thirties or forties who had recovered from COVID-19. The sample was peripheral blood. The chain employs TRBV19 and TRBJ1-4; no reliable D call. CDR3 amino acids: CASRGGEKLFF. The CDR3, as DNA: TGTGCCAGTAGGGGAGGAGAAAAACTGTTTTTT.